This T cell receptor beta chain was recovered during a study of shared clonotypes between healthy human individuals. The CDR3 consists of 16 residues. Losses at the gene ends were 4 bases for V and 7 bases for J; bases not matched to a gene: 8. The germline CDR1 and CDR2 sequences are SGHRS and YFSETQ. Regarding the study as a whole: Some clonotypes were shared by all four sorted-subset donors, while others were not shared. The non-shared ones had lower generation probabilities than the shared ones.

In regard to this clone: Its antigen is undetermined.

The healthy adult donors were HIV-negative and reported no recent acute infections or vaccinations. Every one of the donors was a Caucasian adult that lived in Nashville, Tennessee. Deep level was the assay's run setting. The repertoire was sequenced with immunoSEQ multiplex PCR; TCRdb's copy has only in-frame clones and lacks some. The sample consists of around 180,000 clones, roughly 93% of them appearing once. The chain recombines TRBV5-1 with TRBJ2-1; 13 bases align to TRBD2. Specimen: naive CD4+ T cells sorted from blood. Subset noted: CD45RA+ positively selected. This TCR came from a woman aged 25 to 39 in good health. The CDR3 spells CASSLATSGRWNEQFF. The CDR3 DNA is TGCGCCAGCAGCCTAGCGACTAGCGGGAGGTGGAATGAGCAGTTCTTC.